The 26 T cell receptor beta chains in this list originate from one sample, sequenced in a study of cytomegalovirus exposure and HLA in healthy donors (dated by TCRdb to 2016 to 2017). Preparation of the library involved the immunoSEQ multiplex PCR assay. Drawn from immuneACCESS, this table holds only the in-frame rearrangements with V and J called that TCRdb kept. Clones are partly lost; checked studies trace under half to an unresolved V gene and leave the rest unexplained. The sample records about 260,000 clones, roughly 88% of which are singletons. The ten largest clones add up to roughly 3% of the sample. The sequenced sample consisted of PBMCs. The receptors originated from a woman in her twenties or thirties in good health and CMV-seronegative.

This clone was recorded a few times. This chain links TRBV28 with TRBJ1-4; unclear D gene. CDR3 length: 14 amino acids. Germline lookup yields CDR1 MDHEN and CDR2 SYDVKM. V lost 7 bases and J 0 bases, leaving 9 bases between the germline ends. CDR3 in DNA: TGTGCCAGCAACCTCGACACAACTAATGAAAAACTGTTTTTT. This translates into CASNLDTTNEKLFF. Based on the CDR3 plus reference TRBV28 and TRBJ1-4, the full variable domain is DVKVTQSSRYLVKRTGEKVFLECVQDMDHENMFWYRQDPGLGLRLIYFSYDVKMKEKGDIPEGYSVSREKKERFSLILESASTNQTSMYLCASNLDTTNEKLFFGSGTQLSVL.

On this clone: Additional DNA sequences in this sample encode the identical CDR3. The genes are TRBV27 and TRBJ1-5; a weak D match, TRBD1 (6 bases). Germline V gives CDR1 MNHEY, CDR2 SMNVEV (reference sequence). The CDR3 is 15 residues long. Trimming shortened V by 4 bases and J by 0 bases, and 10 bases separated the two germline ends. In DNA, the CDR3 is TGTGCCAGCAGTTCAACGGGGGCTAGCAATCAGCCCCAGCATTTT. Protein sequence: CASSSTGASNQPQHF.

The genes are TRBV6-5 and TRBJ2-5, with 8 bases aligning to TRBD2. The CDR3 covers 15 residues. V lost 4 bases, J lost 5 bases, and 9 bases stayed unmatched. Germline V gives CDR1 MNHEY, CDR2 SVGAGI. Written as DNA, the CDR3 is TGTGCCAGCAGTTCGGGTAGCGGGATGGTGGAGACCCAGTACTTC. Translation: CASSSGSGMVETQYF.

This clone occurred once. The rearrangement uses TRBV6-6 and TRBJ2-2; 10 positions agree with TRBD2. Germline V gives CDR1 MNHNY, CDR2 SVGAGI (reference sequence). V shed 10 bases, J shed 3 bases, and the junction held 11 bases outside the gene matches. This CDR3 region has 16 residues. In DNA form, the CDR3 reads TGTGCCACCTTACCTCCCGGACTAGCGGACACCGGGGAGCTGTTTTTT. It translates to CATLPPGLADTGELFF.

The gene calls are TRBV7-9 and TRBJ2-3; TRBD2 matches at 9 bases. The trim removed 3 bases at V and 3 bases at J, leaving 10 bases unmatched. Germline lookup yields CDR1 SEHNR and CDR2 FQNEAQ (reference sequence). The CDR3 consists of 17 residues. CDR3 nucleotide sequence: TGTGCCAGCAGCTTTAGTCGAGCAGCGGGAGGAACAGATACGCAGTATTTT. It specifies CASSFSRAAGGTDTQYF. Supplemented by reference TRBV7-9 and TRBJ2-3, the full variable domain reads DTGVSQNPRHKITKRGQNVTFRCDPISEHNRLYWYRQTLGQGPEFLTYFQNEAQLEKSRLLSDRFSAERPKGSFSTLEIQRTEQGDSAMYLCASSFSRAAGGTDTQYFGPGTRLTVL.

The V gene is TRBV5-6, the J gene TRBJ1-4, with TRBD1 matching over 7 bases. In germline, CDR1 is SGHDT, CDR2 YYEEEE. V dropped 2 bases and J dropped 8; count of bases not matched to a gene: 9. This CDR3 has 15 residues. The CDR3 reads CASSFGTAKGEKLFF. DNA of the CDR3: TGTGCCAGCAGCTTTGGGACAGCCAAAGGGGAAAAACTGTTTTTT.

This clone occurred many times. The V call is TRBV7-9, the J call TRBJ2-1; 8 nucleotides align to TRBD1. The length of the CDR3 is 13 residues. The trim removed 5 bases at V and 6 bases at J, leaving 3 bases unmatched. Germline V gene sequence: CDR1 SEHNR, CDR2 FQNEAQ (reference sequence). CDR3 coding DNA: TGTGCCAGCAGCCCCGGGACAGGCAATGAGCAGTTCTTC. It encodes CASSPGTGNEQFF.

Turning to this clone: An end of the junction does not agree with germline; a read error may underlie this. V and J are TRBV7-2 and TRBJ2-1; 10 bases map to TRBD2. The CDR3 length is 14 residues. CDR1 and CDR2 (germline): SGHTA, FQGNSA. The CDR3 coding sequence is TGTGCCAGCAGCTTAGGACTCTCTAGCGGGAGAGGGCTCTTC. Its translation: CASSLGLSSGRGLF.

This clone was seen only once. The chain uses TRBV7-9 and TRBJ1-3; no clear D gene. V lost 1 base and J lost 0, with 16 bases in between. CDR1 is SEHNR, CDR2 FQNEAQ, per germline (reference sequence). This CDR3 is 18 amino acids long. CDR3 residues: CASSLEVGWANSGNTIYF. Here the CDR3 DNA reads TGTGCCAGCAGCTTAGAAGTCGGTTGGGCAAACTCTGGAAACACCATATATTTT.

J is TRBJ2-1 and V is TRBV6-1; no firm D call. V dropped 2 bases and J dropped 7 bases, with 6 bases sitting between them. The CDR3 covers 12 residues. Germline assignment: CDR1 MNHNS and CDR2 SASEGT. The CDR3 spells CASSEPVNEQFF. CDR3 in DNA: TGTGCCAGCAGTGAACCCGTTAATGAGCAGTTCTTC.

The chain employs TRBV6-1 and TRBJ1-5; D perhaps matches TRBD1 (6 bases). CDR3 size: 15 residues. Between the trimmed V and J ends, which lost 6 bases and 7 bases, there was a span of 19 bases. Per germline, CDR1 MNHNS and CDR2 SASEGT. The CDR3 DNA follows: TGTGCCAGCAGGACCCACAGGGACCTTAGACAGCCCCAGCATTTT. Translation: CASRTHRDLRQPQHF.

The J gene is TRBJ2-7, the V gene TRBV4-1, with TRBD2 identical over 9 bases. The trim removed 0 bases at V and 5 bases at J, leaving 11 bases unmatched. Germline lookup yields CDR1 MGHRA and CDR2 YSYEKL. The CDR3 covers 17 residues. CDR3 region: CASSQERFGSGSNEQYF. DNA of the CDR3: TGCGCCAGCAGCCAAGAACGGTTCGGTAGCGGGAGCAACGAGCAGTACTTC.

The V and J genes are TRBV27 and TRBJ2-3; tentatively, D is TRBD1 (6 bases). Trimming cost V 5 bases and J 2 bases, with 17 bases left between them. This CDR3 spans 16 amino acids. In germline, CDR1 is MNHEY, CDR2 SMNVEV (reference sequence). CDR3 residues: CASSEQGWELTDTQYF. DNA for the CDR3: TGTGCCAGCAGTGAACAGGGCTGGGAGCTCACAGATACGCAGTATTTT.

The J gene is TRBJ1-4, the V gene TRBV4-1, with 9 positions matching TRBD1. The germline V gene has CDR1 MGHRA and CDR2 YSYEKL. There are 15 residues in the CDR3. Losses at the gene ends were 1 base for V and 8 bases for J; bases not matched to a gene: 5. The CDR3, as DNA: TGCGCCAGCAGCCAAGGGACAGGGGCGGGCGAAAAACTGTTTTTT. Its translation: CASSQGTGAGEKLFF.

V is TRBV21-1 and J is TRBJ2-7; the table's D call TRBD2 went unverified against the DNA. TRBV21-1 is an annotated pseudogene. The CDR3 has 16 residues. This chain's CDR3 is CASSPWAIALGYEQYF. The CDR3 DNA sequence: TGTGCCAGCAGCCCTTGGGCCATAGCGCTAGGCTACGAGCAGTACTTC.

This chain uses TRBV6-1 with TRBJ2-2; D unresolved. Looked up from germline, CDR1 is MNHNS and CDR2 is SASEGT. The CDR3 loop spans 15 amino acids. The ends were cut back, 6 bases at V and 5 bases at J, with 16 bases in the middle. The CDR3 coding sequence is TGTGCCAGCAGCGATCCTACAGACAATACCGGGGAGCTGTTTTTT. This sequence encodes CASSDPTDNTGELFF.

The chain is built from TRBV29-1 and TRBJ2-2; TRBD1 is a possible D gene (5 bases). Germline V gives CDR1 SQVTM, CDR2 ANQGSEA. The CDR3 loop spans 14 amino acids. V was cut by 4 bases and J by 4 bases, with 13 bases left in between. CDR3 sequence (DNA): TGCAGCGTTGGCGTCAGGGTATCCACCGGGGAGCTGTTTTTT. Residues: CSVGVRVSTGELFF.

The chain joins TRBV28 to TRBJ1-3; D is unclear. V lost 3 bases to trimming and J lost 5 bases, with 8 bases between them. Looked up from germline, CDR1 is MDHEN and CDR2 is SYDVKM. There are 13 residues in the CDR3. CDR3 loop: CASSLQRRNTIYF. CDR3 DNA sequence: TGTGCCAGCAGTTTGCAGAGGAGAAACACCATATATTTT.

This chain uses TRBV7-9 with TRBJ1-2; 7 nucleotides align to TRBD1. The germline V gene encodes CDR1 SEHNR and CDR2 FQNEAQ (reference sequence). The V segment lost 2 bases and the J segment 4 bases; nucleotides outside the gene matches: 4. This CDR3 region has 14 residues. CDR3 DNA: TGTGCCAGCAGCTTAATCGCAGGGGGCTATGGCTACACCTTC. Protein product: CASSLIAGGYGYTF.

Only one count was recorded for this clone. This sequence joins TRBV4-1 and TRBJ2-5; D not resolved. Deletions cut 3 bases from V and 5 bases from J, with 13 bases between. Germline values: CDR1 MGHRA, CDR2 YSYEKL. The length of the CDR3 is 14 residues. The CDR3 DNA reads TGCGCCAGCAGCCACTCTGGGGTAGAGGAGACCCAGTACTTC. The encoded protein is CASSHSGVEETQYF.

DNA of the CDR3: TGTGCCAGCAGGGCTACAGTCACGACAGGCAGATCCGATCAGCCCCAGCATTTT. Translation: CASRATVTTGRSDQPQHF. The chain carries TRBV27 and TRBJ1-5; D might be TRBD1 (6 bases). The CDR3 is 18 amino acids. Trimming shortened V by 6 bases and J by 5 bases, and 26 bases separated the two germline ends. Germline CDR1 MNHEY, CDR2 SMNVEV (reference sequence).

V is TRBV2 and J is TRBJ2-1; 8 bases are a match to TRBD1. V lost 8 bases to trimming and J lost 8 bases; unmatched junction nucleotides: 11. The CDR3 extends over 14 amino acids. The V gene's germline CDR1 is SNHLY and CDR2 FYNNEI. CDR3: CASAGGLGEDEQFF. The CDR3 DNA follows: TGTGCCAGCGCAGGGGGCCTAGGTGAGGATGAGCAGTTCTTC.

This clone was picked up one time. Written as DNA, the CDR3 is TGTGCCAGCAGCGTAGAAGGGCAGGCCTCCTACGAGCAGTACTTC. Protein: CASSVEGQASYEQYF. V gene TRBV9 combines with J gene TRBJ2-7; D remains unclear. CDR3 length: 15 residues. Germline values: CDR1 SGDLS, CDR2 YYNGEE. V lost 0 bases and J lost 0, with 10 bases in between.

V gene TRBV4-3 combines with J gene TRBJ2-1; 7 positions agree with TRBD1. The trim removed 0 bases at V and 6 bases at J, leaving 14 bases unmatched. The CDR3 spans 18 residues. Looked up from germline, CDR1 is LGHNA and CDR2 is YSLEER. The chain's CDR3 is CASSQEGRAQGSLNEQFF. For the CDR3, the DNA is TGCGCCAGCAGCCAAGAGGGCAGGGCACAGGGGTCCCTCAATGAGCAGTTCTTC.

This clone was recorded a few times. The chain employs TRBV5-6 and TRBJ1-2, with unresolved D. The V gene's germline CDR1 is SGHDT and CDR2 YYEEEE. The CDR3 length is 13 residues. V lost 0 bases and J lost 4, with 7 bases in between. The CDR3, as DNA: TGTGCCAGCAGCTTGGGCAGCGTCTATGGCTACACCTTC. Protein sequence: CASSLGSVYGYTF.

This chain links TRBV6-1 with TRBJ1-1; D remains ambiguous. V was cut by 4 bases and J by 1 base, with 7 bases left in between. This CDR3 has 13 residues. Germline V lookup: CDR1 MNHNS, CDR2 SASEGT. The CDR3 sequence: CASSAGPNTEAFF. The CDR3 DNA sequence: TGTGCCAGCAGTGCCGGACCGAACACTGAAGCTTTCTTT.